The entry below describes one TCR beta chain. The antigen remains undetermined. This specimen belongs to a study of T cell responses to AZD1222 COVID-19 vaccine. The length of the CDR3 is 14 residues. Trimming removed 5 bases at V and 1 base at J, with 12 bases between. The germline V gene encodes CDR1 SGHKS and CDR2 YYEKEE (reference sequence). Sequenced by immunoSEQ multiplex PCR; TCRdb stores in-frame clones only, minus some. The sample holds 110,000 to 150,000 clones, about 92% seen once. Broader study findings: Nearly half of spike-specific TCRs reportedly target unmutated variant regions. At baseline, seropositivity was found in only 6 or 7 AZD1222 recipients.

The chain carries TRBV5-5 and TRBJ1-1, with a weak D call TRBD1 (5 bases). Sequencing was performed on peripheral blood, taken 28 days after the second AZD1222 dose. The TCR sequence derives from an adult who received the AZD1222 COVID-19 vaccine. For the CDR3, the DNA is TGTGCCAGCAGGGCGGGACTCCCGAACACTGAAGCTTTCTTT. Protein product: CASRAGLPNTEAFF.